A selection of T cell receptor beta chains follows, all from one sample in a study of technical replicates of blood from several donors. Profiled with immunoSEQ multiplex PCR; TCRdb holds only in-frame clones, not every one. Here the sample spans around 76,000 clones, under 95% being singletons. Sequencing was performed on T cells isolated from PBMCs. The receptors stem from a human donor in good health. Each CDR3 is given with its conserved first and last residue. Fields, in order: clone size, D gene, J gene, V gene, CDR3 DNA, CDR3 protein. D genes are given only for firm matches. The size of a clone is reported for some rows only, either as once, few or many, or as a class for expanded clones.

. TRBD2 TRBJ2-5 TRBV6-5 TGTGCCAGCAGCGATGGACTAGCGGGGGGAAAGACCCAGTACTTC CASSDGLAGGKTQYF
. . TRBJ2-5 TRBV7-9 TGTGCCAGCAGTCCGAGGGGTCGGGAGCAAGAGACCCAGTACTTC CASSPRGREQETQYF
. TRBD1 TRBJ2-5 TRBV5-8 TGTGCCAGCAGCACCGGACAGGGAAGGGCTCAAGAGACCCAGTACTTC CASSTGQGRAQETQYF
. TRBD1 TRBJ1-1 TRBV11-1 TGTGCCAGCAGCCAGGGGGGGAACACTGAAGCTTTCTTT CASSQGGNTEAFF
. . TRBJ1-1 TRBV6-6 TGTGCCAGCAGTTACACAATGAACACTGAAGCTTTCTTT CASSYTMNTEAFF
. TRBD1 TRBJ1-1 TRBV7-9 TGTGCCAGCAGCTTAGATCAGGGGGTGGAAGTGGCTTTCTTT CASSLDQGVEVAFF
once TRBD1 TRBJ2-7 TRBV7-6 TGTGCCAGCAGCTACCGGGACAGGGGTTACGAGCAGTACTTC CASSYRDRGYEQYF
few . TRBJ2-2 TRBV6-5 TGTGCCAGCAGTCGACGGACTCTATACACCGGGGAGCTGTTTTTT CASSRRTLYTGELFF
few . TRBJ1-1 TRBV7-9 TGTGCCAGCAGCCAAGTGGGGCCCTTAACTGAAGCTTTCTTT CASSQVGPLTEAFF
. TRBD2 TRBJ2-1 TRBV5-1 TGCGCCAGCAGCTTGGAAGTAGCGGGGTACAATGAGCAGTTCTTC CASSLEVAGYNEQFF
. . TRBJ1-2 TRBV7-9 TGTGCCAGCAGCTCTTCTAACTATGGCTACACCTTC CASSSSNYGYTF
. . TRBJ1-5 TRBV2 TGTGCCAGCAGTGAAGGGCGGGAGGCGACCCAGCATTTT CASSEGREATQHF
. . TRBJ2-2 TRBV7-9 TGTGCCAGCAGCTTAGGTGTGACTAGATTTTCCGGGGAGCTGTTTTTT CASSLGVTRFSGELFF
. . TRBJ2-3 TRBV14 TGTGCCAGCAGCCGCGGGACAGACACAGATACGCAGTATTTT CASSRGTDTDTQYF
. . TRBJ1-6 TRBV7-9 TGTGCCAGCAGATCGTTAGGACAGATCTATAATTCACCCCTCCACTTT CASRSLGQIYNSPLHF
. TRBD1 TRBJ1-1 TRBV5-1 TGCGCCAGCAGCTTGGGGGGACAGGGTTCCACTGAAGCTTTCTTT CASSLGGQGSTEAFF
. TRBD2 TRBJ2-3 TRBV18 TGTGCCAGCTCACCCCGCACTAGCGGGACTACAGATACGCAGTATTTT CASSPRTSGTTDTQYF